A single sample is the source of the 14 T cell receptor beta chains below, sequenced in a study of cytomegalovirus exposure and HLA in healthy donors. PCR involved 60 Vbeta and 13 Jbeta primers. Libraries were prepared by immunoSEQ multiplex PCR; TCRdb keeps only in-frame clonotypes and omits some of them. In the table there are 170,000 or so clones, roughly 88% of which are singletons. Specimen: PBMCs. The receptors stem from a man in his fifties or sixties in good health and CMV-seropositive.

The chain combines TRBV9 with TRBJ2-2; tentative D call: TRBD2 (5 bases). V dropped 0 bases and J dropped 3 bases, with 12 bases sitting between them. Germline V lookup: CDR1 SGDLS, CDR2 YYNGEE. The CDR3 extends over 16 amino acids. The CDR3 here is CASSVGVGVYTGELFF. CDR3 DNA sequence: TGTGCCAGCAGCGTAGGGGTGGGAGTATACACCGGGGAGCTGTTTTTT.

The chain uses TRBV7-2 and TRBJ2-1, with D maybe TRBD2 (6 bases). Trimming pared 5 bases from V and 7 bases from J, leaving 15 bases between. CDR1 and CDR2 from the germline V gene are SGHTA and FQGNSA. CDR3 size: 14 residues. CDR3 sequence: CASSPGGNQNEQFF. CDR3 sequence (DNA): TGTGCCAGCAGCCCCGGGGGAAACCAAAATGAGCAGTTCTTC.

The J gene is TRBJ1-2, the V gene TRBV9, with TRBD1 matching 8 bases. J gave up 7 bases and V 4 bases, and 9 bases lay outside the gene matches. The germline CDR1 and CDR2 sequences are SGDLS and YYNGEE. There are 14 residues in the CDR3. In DNA form, the CDR3 reads TGTGCCAGCAGCTTCCTCCAGGGGGCGGGTGGCTACACCTTC. It encodes CASSFLQGAGGYTF.

The chain joins TRBV5-1 to TRBJ1-6; no reliable D call. The CDR3 runs to 16 residues. The V end was cut by 0 bases, the J end by 0 bases, with 7 bases between. Looked up from germline, CDR1 is SGHRS and CDR2 is YFSETQ. The CDR3 spells CASSLDRDSYNSPLHF. The CDR3 region has the DNA TGCGCCAGCAGCTTGGACCGGGACTCCTATAATTCACCCCTCCACTTT. Using reference TRBV5-1 and TRBJ1-6 for the parts outside the CDR3, the full variable domain is KAGVTQTPRYLIKTRGQQVTLSCSPISGHRSVSWYQQTPGQGLQFLFEYFSETQRNKGNFPGRFSGRQFSNSRSEMNVSTLELGDSALYLCASSLDRDSYNSPLHFGNGTRLTVT.

The chain joins TRBV19 to TRBJ1-1, with TRBD1 matching over 7 bases. The CDR3 extends over 13 amino acids. With V trimmed by 8 bases and J by 4 bases, 7 bases remained unmatched. From germline, CDR1 is LNHDA and CDR2 SQIVND (reference sequence). CDR3 residues: CASFNPGGTEAFF. The CDR3 DNA follows: TGTGCCAGTTTTAATCCAGGGGGCACTGAAGCTTTCTTT.

V is TRBV5-5 and J is TRBJ1-5; 7 nucleotides match TRBD1. The germline CDR1 and CDR2 sequences are SGHKS and YYEKEE (reference sequence). This CDR3 has 15 residues. J gave up 4 bases and V 0 bases, and 4 bases lay outside the gene matches. The CDR3 is CASSLGDRDNQPQHF. DNA for the CDR3: TGTGCCAGCAGCTTGGGTGACAGGGATAATCAGCCCCAGCATTTT.

This clone has just a few counts. V is TRBV12-5 and J is TRBJ2-7; D possibly corresponds to TRBD2 (6 bases). CDR1 is LGHNT and CDR2 is FRNRAP in the germline V gene. CDR3 length: 14 amino acids. The ends were cut back, 4 bases at V and 5 bases at J, with 15 bases in the middle. DNA of the CDR3: TGTGCTAGTGGTTCCCGCGGGGTTGGGGACGAGCAGTACTTC. The encoded protein is CASGSRGVGDEQYF.

This sequence joins TRBV7-9 and TRBJ1-2; 7 bases map to TRBD1. Per germline, CDR1 SEHNR and CDR2 FQNEAQ (reference sequence). Unmatched junction bases numbered 15, after V lost 5 bases and J lost 3 bases. This CDR3 spans 17 amino acids. This CDR3 reads CASSPRQGAPTDYGYTF. In DNA, the CDR3 is TGTGCCAGCAGCCCGCGACAGGGCGCCCCCACGGACTATGGCTACACCTTC.

The chain carries TRBV6-5 and TRBJ1-4; D remains unclear. CDR3 length: 15 amino acids. V was shortened by 5 bases and J by 1 base, with 11 bases between the two germline ends. Germline loops: CDR1 MNHEY, CDR2 SVGAGI. The CDR3 spells CASSPGSGTNEKLFF. The CDR3 DNA is TGTGCCAGCAGTCCCGGTTCCGGAACTAATGAAAAACTGTTTTTT.

The chain joins TRBV6-1 to TRBJ1-3; 7 nucleotides line up with TRBD1. Looked up from germline, CDR1 is MNHNS and CDR2 is SASEGT. The ends lost 4 bases at V and 4 bases at J; junction bases unmatched: 10. The CDR3 consists of 16 residues. The CDR3 loop is CASSGYRGKTGNTIYF. Here the CDR3 DNA reads TGTGCCAGCAGTGGTTACAGGGGAAAAACCGGAAACACCATATATTTT.

This chain uses TRBV4-1 with TRBJ2-1; 9 bases are a match to TRBD2. This CDR3 region has 17 residues. Germline lookup yields CDR1 MGHRA and CDR2 YSYEKL. V gave up 2 bases and J gave up 5 bases; unmatched junction bases: 10. The CDR3, as DNA: TGCGCCAGCAGCCAACGCGCCGGGACTAGCCTCAACAATGAGCAGTTCTTC. It codes for CASSQRAGTSLNNEQFF.

The chain couples TRBV27 to TRBJ2-7, with TRBD1 matching 8 bases. Germline V CDR1 and CDR2: MNHEY, SMNVEV (reference sequence). J lost 2 bases, V lost 5 bases, and 5 bases had no gene match. CDR3 length equals 14 residues. The CDR3 is CASSSGQGTYEQYF. CDR3 bases: TGTGCCAGCAGTAGCGGACAGGGTACCTACGAGCAGTACTTC.

The table lists this clone with a count of one. This rearrangement joins TRBV29-1 to TRBJ2-3; D is possibly TRBD1 (5 bases). V dropped 3 bases and J dropped 2 bases, with 9 bases sitting between them. This CDR3 is built from 13 residues. CDR1 SQVTM and CDR2 ANQGSEA come from the germline V gene. This CDR3 is CSVEARATDTQYF. CDR3 sequence (DNA): TGCAGCGTTGAGGCCAGGGCCACAGATACGCAGTATTTT.

The chain links TRBV6-1 to TRBJ2-1; 10 bases are shared with TRBD2. This CDR3 has 17 residues. V dropped 2 bases and J dropped 7; count of bases not matched to a gene: 11. Per the germline V gene, CDR1 is MNHNS and CDR2 is SASEGT. The CDR3: CASSEYPSGRTLNEQFF. In DNA form, the CDR3 reads TGTGCCAGCAGTGAATACCCTAGCGGGAGAACCCTGAATGAGCAGTTCTTC.